Here is one T cell receptor beta chain with its context. Its cognate antigen is unknown. Using a J-beta primer mix together with a sample-barcoded 5' primer, a second PCR was run for roughly 7 to 11 cycles. Via MiXCR, TCRdb re-called the 5' RACE reads, giving one row per CDR3 protein. Among around 800,000 distinct CDR3 sequences, about half were seen once, and the ten largest hold around a sixth. This CDR3 region has 15 residues. The V gene lost 7 bases and the J gene lost 1 base, with 15 bases spanning the gap. Germline V gene data show CDR1 as SGHKS and CDR2 as YYEKEE (reference sequence). The source of the sample is a study of blood T cells in healthy people across ages. Donors were systemically healthy Caucasian individuals from Russia aged 6 to 90 years. Broader study findings: There were more naive CD4+ cells and higher diversity in long-lived donors than in aged donors. Estimates of total diversity, which came from one million sequenced T cells, were considered to be underestimates.

The chain is built from TRBV5-5 and TRBJ1-5, with unresolved D. This clonotype originated in an elderly man in good health. What was sequenced was blood. The chain's CDR3 is CASFNGWASNQPQHF. The CDR3 bases are TGTGCCAGCTTTAATGGTTGGGCAAGCAATCAGCCCCAGCATTTT.